A single sample is the source of the 3 T cell receptor beta chains below, sequenced in a study of blood T cell repertoires in COVID-19. TCRdb's table, derived via immunoSEQ multiplex PCR, lists solely in-frame clones and lacks some. The sample holds fewer than 150,000 clones, more than 75% seen once. Material for sequencing was peripheral blood. The receptor source for this set is a man aged 40-55 years with acute or convalescent COVID-19.

The chain is built from TRBV27 and TRBJ1-1; D is perhaps TRBD1 (6 bases). Trimming removed 0 bases from V and 9 bases from J, with 11 bases in between. Germline CDR1 is MNHEY and CDR2 is SMNVEV (reference sequence). The CDR3 spans 13 residues. CDR3 coding DNA: TGTGCCAGCAGTTTATCGGACAGCCCGCAAGCTTTCTTT. It yields the protein CASSLSDSPQAFF.

The gene calls are TRBV27 and TRBJ2-7; 9 nucleotides agree with TRBD2. V shed 4 bases and J 2 bases; nucleotides not matched to a gene: 3. Germline V CDR1 and CDR2: MNHEY, SMNVEV (reference sequence). This CDR3 comprises 14 residues. The CDR3 spells CASSSSSGAYEQYF. As DNA, the CDR3 is TGTGCCAGCAGTTCGTCTAGCGGGGCCTACGAGCAGTACTTC.

J is TRBJ1-1 and V is TRBV19; TRBD1 matches 7 bases. This CDR3 spans 14 amino acids. V was pared by 5 bases and J by 4 bases, with 7 bases of the junction left unmatched. Per germline, CDR1 LNHDA and CDR2 SQIVND (reference sequence). The CDR3 region is CASSPGTVTTEAFF. CDR3 in DNA: TGTGCCAGTAGTCCAGGGACAGTCACCACTGAAGCTTTCTTT.